What follows are 2 T cell receptor beta chains derived from one specimen sequenced in a study of response to subunit inactivated influenza vaccine. Each CDR3 protein gets one entry after TCRdb re-called the RT-PCR reads with MiXCR. The table lists roughly 670,000 distinct CDR3 sequences, 12% to 15% of them singletons, with 6% to 9.5% in the top ten. Sample: PBMCs from blood, taken 14 to 15 days before vaccination. Receptors originate from a man between 45 and 60 years old who received an inactivated influenza vaccine.

Remarks on this clonotype: This may come from a read error, since a much larger clone is one base off. This chain connects TRBV7-2 to TRBJ2-5; maybe TRBD2 (5 bases). Germline CDR1 is SGHTA and CDR2 is FQGNSA. The CDR3 has 14 residues. CDR3: CASCLALMVEDQYF. DNA for the CDR3: TGTGCCAGCTGCTTAGCGCTAATGGTAGAGGACCAGTACTTC.

There are a few counts of this clonotype. J is TRBJ2-5 and V is TRBV4-1, with no clear D. The germline gives CDR1 MGHRA, CDR2 YSYEKL. The CDR3 is 14 residues long. V was shortened by 0 bases and J by 5 bases, with 10 bases between the two germline ends. The CDR3 region is CASSQETIRETQYF. CDR3 coding DNA: TGCGCCAGCAGCCAAGAAACAATCCGGGAGACCCAGTACTTC.